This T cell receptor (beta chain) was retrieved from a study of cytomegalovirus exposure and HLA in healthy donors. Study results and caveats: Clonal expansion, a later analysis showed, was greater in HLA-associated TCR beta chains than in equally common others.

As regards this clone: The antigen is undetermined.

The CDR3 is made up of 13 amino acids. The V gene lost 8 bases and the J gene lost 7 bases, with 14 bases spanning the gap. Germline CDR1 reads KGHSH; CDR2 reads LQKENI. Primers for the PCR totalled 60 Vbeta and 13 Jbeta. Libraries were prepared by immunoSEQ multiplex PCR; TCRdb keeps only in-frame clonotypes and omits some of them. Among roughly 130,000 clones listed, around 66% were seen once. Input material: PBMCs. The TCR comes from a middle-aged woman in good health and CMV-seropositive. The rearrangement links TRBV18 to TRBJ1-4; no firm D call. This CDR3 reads CASAHREGEKLFF. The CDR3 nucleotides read TGTGCCAGCGCCCACCGGGAGGGTGAAAAACTGTTTTTT.